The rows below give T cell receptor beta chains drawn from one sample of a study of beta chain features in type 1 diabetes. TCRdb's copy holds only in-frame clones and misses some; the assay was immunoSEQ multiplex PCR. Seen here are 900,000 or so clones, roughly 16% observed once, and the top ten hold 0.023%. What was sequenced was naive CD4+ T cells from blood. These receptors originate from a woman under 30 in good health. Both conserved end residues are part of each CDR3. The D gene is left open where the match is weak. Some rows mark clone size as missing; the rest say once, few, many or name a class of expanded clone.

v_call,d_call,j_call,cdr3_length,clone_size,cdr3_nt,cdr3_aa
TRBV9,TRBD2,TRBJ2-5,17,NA,TGTGCCAGCGTAATAGGTCTGACTAGCGGGAAACAAGAGACCCAGTACTTC,CASVIGLTSGKQETQYF
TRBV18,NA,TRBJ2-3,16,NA,TGTGCCAGCTCACCGGTTAGCGTCGCGGGCACAGATACGCAGTATTTT,CASSPVSVAGTDTQYF
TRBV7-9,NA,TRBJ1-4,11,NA,TGTGCCAGCAGCTTATTGGGAAAACTGTTTTTT,CASSLLGKLFF
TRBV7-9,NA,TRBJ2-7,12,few,TGTGCCAGCAGCTTCTTGGGGCGCGAGCAGTACTTC,CASSFLGREQYF
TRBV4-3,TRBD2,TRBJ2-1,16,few,TGCGCCAGCAGCCAAGAACAATTAGCGGGTTACAATGAGCAGTTCTTC,CASSQEQLAGYNEQFF
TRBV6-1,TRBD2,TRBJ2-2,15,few,TGTGCCAGCAGTGAATTCACAGCGGGGACCGGGGAGCTGTTTTTT,CASSEFTAGTGELFF
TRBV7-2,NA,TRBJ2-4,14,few,TGTGCCAGCAGCTTAGGAGCAGCCAAAAACATTCAGTACTTC,CASSLGAAKNIQYF
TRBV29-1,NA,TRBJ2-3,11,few,TGCAGCGTTGCTGGCACAGATACGCAGTATTTT,CSVAGTDTQYF
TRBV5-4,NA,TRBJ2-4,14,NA,TGTGCCAGCAGGAGAAGGGGGGGTGAGGACATTCAGTACTTC,CASRRRGGEDIQYF
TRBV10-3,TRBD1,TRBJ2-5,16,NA,TGTGCCATCAGTGGATCCGGACAGGGGGCCCAAGAGACCCAGTACTTC,CAISGSGQGAQETQYF
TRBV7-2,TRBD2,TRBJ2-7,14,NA,TGTGCCAGCAGGCGGACTAGCGGGAACTACGAGCAGTACTTC,CASRRTSGNYEQYF
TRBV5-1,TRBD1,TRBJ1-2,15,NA,TGCGCCAGCAGCAAGGGACAGGGGCAAAACTATGGCTACACCTTC,CASSKGQGQNYGYTF
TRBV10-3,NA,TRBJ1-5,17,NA,TGTGCCATCAGGGAAGGGGAAGGGACTTCTGGCAATCAGCCCCAGCATTTT,CAIREGEGTSGNQPQHF
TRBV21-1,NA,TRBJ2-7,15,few,TGTGCCAGCAGCAACTGTGGACTCGCCTCCTACGAGCAGTACTTC,CASSNCGLASYEQYF
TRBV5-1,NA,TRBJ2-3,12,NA,TGCGCCAGCAGCGACCACACAGATACGCAGTATTTT,CASSDHTDTQYF
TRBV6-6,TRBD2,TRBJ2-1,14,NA,TGTGCCAGCAGTTGGGCGGGAGATCTCAATGAGCAGTTCTTC,CASSWAGDLNEQFF